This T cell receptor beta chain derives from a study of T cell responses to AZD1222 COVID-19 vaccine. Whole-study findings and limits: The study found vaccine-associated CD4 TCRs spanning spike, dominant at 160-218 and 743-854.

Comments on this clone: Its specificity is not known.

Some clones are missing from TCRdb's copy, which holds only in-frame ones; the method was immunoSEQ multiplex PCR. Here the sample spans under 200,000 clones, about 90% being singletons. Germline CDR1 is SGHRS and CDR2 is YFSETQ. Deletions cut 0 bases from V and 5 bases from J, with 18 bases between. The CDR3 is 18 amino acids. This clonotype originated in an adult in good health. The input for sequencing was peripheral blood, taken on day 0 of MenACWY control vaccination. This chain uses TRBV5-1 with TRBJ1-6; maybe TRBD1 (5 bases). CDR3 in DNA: TGCGCCAGCAGCTTGGGGCCGCTCCTCAGGGAAGATAATTCACCCCTCCACTTT. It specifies CASSLGPLLREDNSPLHF.